This T cell receptor (beta chain) is from a study of blood T cell repertoires in COVID-19. The CDR3 spans 17 residues. The J segment lost 3 bases and the V segment lost 0 bases, leaving 8 bases of the junction unmatched. Looked up from germline, CDR1 is SGHVS and CDR2 is FQNEAQ. Measured with immunoSEQ multiplex PCR; TCRdb has only the in-frame clones, and not every one. The sample holds fewer than 250,000 clones, roughly 80% seen once. The specimen sequenced was peripheral blood. The source of this sequence is a woman in her fifties or sixties with active or convalescent COVID-19. This rearrangement joins TRBV7-8 to TRBJ2-7, with TRBD2 matching 10 bases. The CDR3 is CASSLAHRTSGYYEQYF. CDR3 in DNA: TGTGCCAGCAGCTTAGCGCATCGGACTAGCGGATACTACGAGCAGTACTTC.